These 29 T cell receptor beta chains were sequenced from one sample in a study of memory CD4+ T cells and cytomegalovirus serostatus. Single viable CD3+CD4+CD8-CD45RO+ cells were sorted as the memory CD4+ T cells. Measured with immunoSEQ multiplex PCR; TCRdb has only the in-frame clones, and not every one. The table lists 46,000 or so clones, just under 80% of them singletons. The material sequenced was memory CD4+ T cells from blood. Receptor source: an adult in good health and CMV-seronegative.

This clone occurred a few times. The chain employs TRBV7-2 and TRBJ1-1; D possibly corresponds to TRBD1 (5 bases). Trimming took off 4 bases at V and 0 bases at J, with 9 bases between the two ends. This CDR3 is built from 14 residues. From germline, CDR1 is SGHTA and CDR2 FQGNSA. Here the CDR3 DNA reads TGTGCCAGCAGCTCCCCGACAGTGAACACTGAAGCTTTCTTT. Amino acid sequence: CASSSPTVNTEAFF. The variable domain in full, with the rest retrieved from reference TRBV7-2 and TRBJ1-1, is GAGVSQSPSNKVTEKGKDVELRCDPISGHTALYWYRQSLGQGLEFLIYFQGNSAPDKSGLPSDRFSAERTGGSVSTLTIQRTQQEDSAVYLCASSSPTVNTEAFFGQGTRLTVV.

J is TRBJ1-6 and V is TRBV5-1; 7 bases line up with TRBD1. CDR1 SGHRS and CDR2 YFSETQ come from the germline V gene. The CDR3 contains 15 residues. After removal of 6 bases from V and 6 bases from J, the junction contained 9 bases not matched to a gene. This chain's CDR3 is CASNFGTVLNSPLHF. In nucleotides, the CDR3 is TGCGCCAGCAACTTCGGGACAGTACTTAATTCACCCCTCCACTTT. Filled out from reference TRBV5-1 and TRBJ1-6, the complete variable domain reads KAGVTQTPRYLIKTRGQQVTLSCSPISGHRSVSWYQQTPGQGLQFLFEYFSETQRNKGNFPGRFSGRQFSNSRSEMNVSTLELGDSALYLCASNFGTVLNSPLHFGNGTRLTVT.

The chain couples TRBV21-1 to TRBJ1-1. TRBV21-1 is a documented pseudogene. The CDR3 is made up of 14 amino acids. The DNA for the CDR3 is TGTGCCAGCAGCAAAGTGTGTATGAACACTGAAGCTTTCTTT. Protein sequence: CASSKVCMNTEAFF.

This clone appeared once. The CDR3 DNA reads TGTGCCAGCAGTTTACAGGCCAACTATGGCTACACCTTC. It translates to CASSLQANYGYTF. The rearrangement uses TRBV28 and TRBJ1-2; D is unresolved. CDR3 length: 13 residues. The V gene lost 2 bases and the J gene lost 2 bases, with 6 bases spanning the gap. Germline lookup yields CDR1 MDHEN and CDR2 SYDVKM.

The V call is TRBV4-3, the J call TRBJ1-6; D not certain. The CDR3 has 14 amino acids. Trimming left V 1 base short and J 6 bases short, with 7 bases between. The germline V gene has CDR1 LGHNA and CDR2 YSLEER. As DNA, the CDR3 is TGCGCCAGCAGCCAAGTGTCAGCTAATTCACCCCTCCACTTT. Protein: CASSQVSANSPLHF.

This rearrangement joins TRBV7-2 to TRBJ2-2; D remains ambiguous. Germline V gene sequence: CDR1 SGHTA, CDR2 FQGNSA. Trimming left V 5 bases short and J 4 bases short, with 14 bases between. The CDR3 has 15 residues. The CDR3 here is CASSPLGVLTGELFF. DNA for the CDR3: TGTGCCAGCAGCCCCCTTGGGGTGCTCACCGGGGAGCTGTTTTTT.

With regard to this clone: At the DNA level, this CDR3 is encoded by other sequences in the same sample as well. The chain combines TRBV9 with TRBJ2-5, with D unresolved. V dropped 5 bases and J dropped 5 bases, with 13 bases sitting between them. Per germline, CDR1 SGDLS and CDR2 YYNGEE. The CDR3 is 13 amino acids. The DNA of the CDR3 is TGTGCCAGCAGTCGTCGGCTGGATGAGACCCAGTACTTC. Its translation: CASSRRLDETQYF.

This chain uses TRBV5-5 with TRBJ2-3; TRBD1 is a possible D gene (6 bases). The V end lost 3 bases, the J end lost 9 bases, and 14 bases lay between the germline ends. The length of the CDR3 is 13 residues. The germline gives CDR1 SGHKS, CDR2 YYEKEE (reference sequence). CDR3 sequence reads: CASSSVGAETQYF. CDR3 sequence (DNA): TGTGCCAGCAGCTCGGTGGGGGCGGAAACGCAGTATTTT.

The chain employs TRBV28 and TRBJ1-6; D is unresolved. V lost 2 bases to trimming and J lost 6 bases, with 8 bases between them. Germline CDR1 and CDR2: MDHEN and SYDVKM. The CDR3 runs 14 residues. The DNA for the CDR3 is TGTGCCAGCAGTTTAGAACAGCTTAATTCACCCCTCCACTTT. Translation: CASSLEQLNSPLHF.

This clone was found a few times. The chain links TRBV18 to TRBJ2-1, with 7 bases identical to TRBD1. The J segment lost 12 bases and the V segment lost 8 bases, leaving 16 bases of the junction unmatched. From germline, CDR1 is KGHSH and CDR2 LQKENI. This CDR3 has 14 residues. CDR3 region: CASRPGQDGDWQFF. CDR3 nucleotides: TGTGCCAGCCGTCCCGGACAGGATGGAGATTGGCAGTTCTTC.

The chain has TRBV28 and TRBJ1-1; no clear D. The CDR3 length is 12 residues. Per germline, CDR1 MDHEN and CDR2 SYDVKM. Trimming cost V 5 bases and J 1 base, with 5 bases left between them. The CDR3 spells CASSQPNTEAFF. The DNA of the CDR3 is TGTGCCAGCAGTCAACCGAACACTGAAGCTTTCTTT. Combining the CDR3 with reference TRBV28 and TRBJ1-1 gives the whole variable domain DVKVTQSSRYLVKRTGEKVFLECVQDMDHENMFWYRQDPGLGLRLIYFSYDVKMKEKGDIPEGYSVSREKKERFSLILESASTNQTSMYLCASSQPNTEAFFGQGTRLTVV.

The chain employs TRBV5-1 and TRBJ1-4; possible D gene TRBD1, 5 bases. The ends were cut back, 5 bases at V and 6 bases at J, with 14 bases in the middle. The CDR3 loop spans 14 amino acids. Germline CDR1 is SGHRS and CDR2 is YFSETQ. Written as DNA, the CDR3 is TGCGCCAGCAGGACCATAGGGGCAGATGAAAAACTGTTTTTT. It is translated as CASRTIGADEKLFF.

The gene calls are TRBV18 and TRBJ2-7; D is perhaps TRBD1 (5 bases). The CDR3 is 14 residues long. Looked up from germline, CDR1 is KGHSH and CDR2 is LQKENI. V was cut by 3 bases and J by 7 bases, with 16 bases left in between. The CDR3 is CASSPDSHLQEQYF. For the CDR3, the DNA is TGTGCCAGCTCACCCGACAGCCACCTACAAGAGCAGTACTTC.

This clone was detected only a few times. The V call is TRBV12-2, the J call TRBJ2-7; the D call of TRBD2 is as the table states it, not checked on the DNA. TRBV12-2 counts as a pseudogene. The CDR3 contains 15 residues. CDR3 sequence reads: CASRLRSSGVYEQYF. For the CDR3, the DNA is TGTGCAAGTCGTCTAAGGTCTAGCGGGGTTTACGAGCAGTACTTC.

CDR3 in DNA: TGTGCCAGCAGTTTAGTACCCGGCGGGGAAATGGCTAATGAAAAACTGTTTTTT. The encoded protein is CASSLVPGGEMANEKLFF. The chain is built from TRBV28 and TRBJ1-4; D is uncertain. V was clipped by 2 bases and J by 3 bases, with 19 bases between them. The V gene's germline CDR1 is MDHEN and CDR2 SYDVKM. This CDR3 is 18 amino acids long.

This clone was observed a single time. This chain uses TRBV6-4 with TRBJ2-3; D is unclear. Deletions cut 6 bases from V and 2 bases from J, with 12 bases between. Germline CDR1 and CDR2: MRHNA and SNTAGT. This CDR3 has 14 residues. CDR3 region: CASSAVVNTDTQYF. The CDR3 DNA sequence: TGTGCCAGCAGCGCCGTCGTCAACACAGATACGCAGTATTTT.

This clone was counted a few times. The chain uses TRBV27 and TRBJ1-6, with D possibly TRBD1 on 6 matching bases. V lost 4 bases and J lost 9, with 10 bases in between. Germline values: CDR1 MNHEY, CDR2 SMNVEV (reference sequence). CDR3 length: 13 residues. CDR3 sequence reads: CASSSSGVSPLHF. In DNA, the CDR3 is TGTGCCAGCAGTTCTTCAGGGGTTTCACCCCTCCACTTT.

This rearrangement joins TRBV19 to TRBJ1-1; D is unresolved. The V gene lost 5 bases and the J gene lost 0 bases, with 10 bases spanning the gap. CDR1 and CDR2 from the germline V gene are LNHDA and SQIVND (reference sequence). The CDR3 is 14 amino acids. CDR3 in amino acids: CASSGRVLNTEAFF. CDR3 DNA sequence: TGTGCCAGTAGTGGTCGGGTTCTGAACACTGAAGCTTTCTTT.

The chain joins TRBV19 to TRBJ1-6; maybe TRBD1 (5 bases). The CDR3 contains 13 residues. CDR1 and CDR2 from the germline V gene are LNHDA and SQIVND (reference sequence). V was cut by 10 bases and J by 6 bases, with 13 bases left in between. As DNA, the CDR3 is TGTGCCACCCTGGGACGGATTAATTCACCCCTCCACTTT. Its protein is CATLGRINSPLHF.

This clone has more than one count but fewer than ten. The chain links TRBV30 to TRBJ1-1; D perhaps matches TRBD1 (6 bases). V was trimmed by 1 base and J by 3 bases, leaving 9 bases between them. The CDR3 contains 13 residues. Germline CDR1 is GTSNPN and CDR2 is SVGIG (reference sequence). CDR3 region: CAWSGGGHTEAFF. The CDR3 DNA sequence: TGTGCCTGGAGTGGAGGGGGGCACACTGAAGCTTTCTTT.

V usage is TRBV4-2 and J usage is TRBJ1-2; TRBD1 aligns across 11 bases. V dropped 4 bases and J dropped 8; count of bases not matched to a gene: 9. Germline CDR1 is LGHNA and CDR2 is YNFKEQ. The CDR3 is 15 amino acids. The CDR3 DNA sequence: TGTGCCAGCAGCCCTGGGACAGGGGGAAAAGAAGGCTACACCTTC. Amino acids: CASSPGTGGKEGYTF.

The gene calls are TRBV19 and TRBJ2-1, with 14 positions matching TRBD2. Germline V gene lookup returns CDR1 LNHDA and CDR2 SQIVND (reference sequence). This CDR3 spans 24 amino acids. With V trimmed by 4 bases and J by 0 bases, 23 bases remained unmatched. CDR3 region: CASSNPTGGKGTSGGSSSYNEQFF. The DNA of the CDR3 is TGTGCCAGTAGTAACCCGACAGGGGGCAAAGGGACTAGCGGGGGCTCCAGCTCCTACAATGAGCAGTTCTTC.

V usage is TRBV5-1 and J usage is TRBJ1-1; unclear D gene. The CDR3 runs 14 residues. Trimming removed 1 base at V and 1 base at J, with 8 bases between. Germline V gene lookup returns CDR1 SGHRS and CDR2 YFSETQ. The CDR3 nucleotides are TGCGCCAGCAGCTTGACGCGAAAGAACACTGAAGCTTTCTTT. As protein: CASSLTRKNTEAFF.

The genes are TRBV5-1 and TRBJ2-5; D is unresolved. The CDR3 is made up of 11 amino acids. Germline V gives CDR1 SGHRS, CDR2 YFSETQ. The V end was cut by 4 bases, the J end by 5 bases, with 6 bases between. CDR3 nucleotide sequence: TGCGCCAGCAGCAGACGGGAGACCCAGTACTTC. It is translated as CASSRRETQYF.

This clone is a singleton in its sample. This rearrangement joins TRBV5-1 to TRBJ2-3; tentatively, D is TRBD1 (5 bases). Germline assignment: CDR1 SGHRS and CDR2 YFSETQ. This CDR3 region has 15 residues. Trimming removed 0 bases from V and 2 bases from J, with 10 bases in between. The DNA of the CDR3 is TGCGCCAGCAGCTTGGACGGACACCTCACAGATACGCAGTATTTT. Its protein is CASSLDGHLTDTQYF. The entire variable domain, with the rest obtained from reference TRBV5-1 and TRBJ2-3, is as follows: KAGVTQTPRYLIKTRGQQVTLSCSPISGHRSVSWYQQTPGQGLQFLFEYFSETQRNKGNFPGRFSGRQFSNSRSEMNVSTLELGDSALYLCASSLDGHLTDTQYFGPGTRLTVL.

The CDR3 reads CASRTGSREADTQYF. CDR3 DNA: TGTGCCAGCAGGACAGGGAGCAGAGAGGCAGATACGCAGTATTTT. The chain couples TRBV6-1 to TRBJ2-3, with TRBD1 identical over 7 bases. V gave up 6 bases and J gave up 4 bases; unmatched junction bases: 10. This CDR3 region has 15 residues. From germline, CDR1 is MNHNS and CDR2 SASEGT.

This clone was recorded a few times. The CDR3 sequence: CASSLNPQGSGNSPLHF. In DNA form, the CDR3 reads TGTGCCAGCAGCTTAAACCCTCAGGGTTCTGGCAATTCACCCCTCCACTTT. This chain uses TRBV7-2 with TRBJ1-6; a weak D match, TRBD1 (5 bases). CDR3 length: 17 amino acids. Germline assignment: CDR1 SGHTA and CDR2 FQGNSA. V was clipped by 2 bases and J by 7 bases, with 18 bases between them.

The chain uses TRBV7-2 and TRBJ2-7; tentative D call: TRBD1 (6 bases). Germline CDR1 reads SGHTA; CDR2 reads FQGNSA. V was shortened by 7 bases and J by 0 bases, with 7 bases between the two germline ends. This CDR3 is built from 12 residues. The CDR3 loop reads CASKGVSYEQYF. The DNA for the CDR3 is TGTGCCAGCAAGGGGGTCTCCTACGAGCAGTACTTC.

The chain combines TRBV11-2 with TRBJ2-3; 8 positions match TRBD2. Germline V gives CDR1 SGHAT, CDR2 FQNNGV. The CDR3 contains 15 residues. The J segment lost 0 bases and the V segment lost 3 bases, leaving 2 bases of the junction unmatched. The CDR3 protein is CASSLSGGSTDTQYF. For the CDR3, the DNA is TGTGCCAGCAGCTTGAGCGGGGGAAGCACAGATACGCAGTATTTT.